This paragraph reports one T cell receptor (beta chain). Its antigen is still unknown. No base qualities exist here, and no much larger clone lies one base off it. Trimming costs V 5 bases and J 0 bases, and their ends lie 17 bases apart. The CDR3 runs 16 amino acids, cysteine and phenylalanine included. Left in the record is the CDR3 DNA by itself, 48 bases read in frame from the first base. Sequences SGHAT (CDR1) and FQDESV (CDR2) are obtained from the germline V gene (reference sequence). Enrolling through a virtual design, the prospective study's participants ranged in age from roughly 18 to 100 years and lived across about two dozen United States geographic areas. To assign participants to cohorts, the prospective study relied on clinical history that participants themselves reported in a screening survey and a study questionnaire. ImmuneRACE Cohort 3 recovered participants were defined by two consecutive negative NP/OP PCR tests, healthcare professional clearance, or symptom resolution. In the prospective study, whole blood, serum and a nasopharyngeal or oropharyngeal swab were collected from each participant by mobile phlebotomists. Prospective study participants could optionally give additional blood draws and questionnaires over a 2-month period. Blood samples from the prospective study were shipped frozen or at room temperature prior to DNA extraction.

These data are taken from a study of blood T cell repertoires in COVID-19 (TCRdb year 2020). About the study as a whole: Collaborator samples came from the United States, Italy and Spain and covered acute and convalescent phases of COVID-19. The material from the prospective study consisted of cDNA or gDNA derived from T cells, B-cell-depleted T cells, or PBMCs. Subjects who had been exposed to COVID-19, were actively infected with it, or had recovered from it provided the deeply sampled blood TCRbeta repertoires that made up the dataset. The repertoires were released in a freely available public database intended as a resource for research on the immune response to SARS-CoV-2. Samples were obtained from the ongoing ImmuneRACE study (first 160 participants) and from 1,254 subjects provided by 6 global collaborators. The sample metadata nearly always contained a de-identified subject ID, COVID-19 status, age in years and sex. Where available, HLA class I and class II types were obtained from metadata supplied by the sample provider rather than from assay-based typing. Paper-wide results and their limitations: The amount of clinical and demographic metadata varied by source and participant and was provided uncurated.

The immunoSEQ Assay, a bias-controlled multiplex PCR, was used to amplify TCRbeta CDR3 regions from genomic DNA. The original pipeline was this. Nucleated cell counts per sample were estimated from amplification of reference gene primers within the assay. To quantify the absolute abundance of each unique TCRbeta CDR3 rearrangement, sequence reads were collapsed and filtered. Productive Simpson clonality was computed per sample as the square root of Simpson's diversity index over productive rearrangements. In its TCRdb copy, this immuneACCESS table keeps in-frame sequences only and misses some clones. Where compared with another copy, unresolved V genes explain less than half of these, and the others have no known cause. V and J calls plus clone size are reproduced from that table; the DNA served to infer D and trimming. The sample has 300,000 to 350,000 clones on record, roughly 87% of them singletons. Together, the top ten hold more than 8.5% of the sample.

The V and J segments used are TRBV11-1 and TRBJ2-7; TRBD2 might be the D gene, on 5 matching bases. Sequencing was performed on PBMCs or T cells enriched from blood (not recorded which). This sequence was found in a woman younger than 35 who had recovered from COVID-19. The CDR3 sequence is CASSPRWGDGSYEQYF. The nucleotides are TGTGCCAGCAGCCCGAGGTGGGGAGATGGCTCCTACGAGCAGTACTTC.